A selection of T cell receptor beta chains follows, all from one sample in a study of T cells in Graves' hyperthyroidism and ophthalmopathy. Each CDR3 protein gets one entry after TCRdb re-called the multiplex PCR reads with MiXCR. The sample has about 600,000 distinct CDR3 sequences; 14% are singletons. Material: blood. The receptors were sampled from a woman aged 18-30 years with Graves' ophthalmopathy. The CDR3 runs from the conserved cysteine through the conserved F or W. Each record gives: J gene, clone size, D gene, V gene, CDR3 DNA, CDR3 protein. A D gene is named only where the DNA matches it firmly. Rows may omit the clone size; those that give it use once, few, many or a size class.

j_call: TRBJ2-7; clone_size: few; d_call: TRBD1; v_call: TRBV20-1; cdr3_nt: TGCAGTGCTAGAGACCGGGACAGGGGTCGGACCTACGAGCAGTACTTC; cdr3_aa: CSARDRDRGRTYEQYF
j_call: TRBJ1-5; clone_size: many; d_call: TRBD1; v_call: TRBV20-1; cdr3_nt: TGCAGTGCCTCCACAGGGGGACAGCCCCAGCATTTT; cdr3_aa: CSASTGGQPQHF
j_call: TRBJ2-3; clone_size: .; d_call: TRBD2; v_call: TRBV6-2/TRBV6-3; cdr3_nt: TGTGCCAGCAGTACCGACCTAGGACTAGCGGGGCCCACAGATACGCAGTATTTT; cdr3_aa: CASSTDLGLAGPTDTQYF
j_call: TRBJ2-7; clone_size: .; d_call: TRBD1; v_call: TRBV6-2/TRBV6-3; cdr3_nt: TGTGCCAGCAGTTACGGGACAGGGTCTGCCGAGCAGTACTTC; cdr3_aa: CASSYGTGSAEQYF
j_call: TRBJ1-1; clone_size: many; d_call: .; v_call: TRBV27; cdr3_nt: TGTGCCAGCAGGTCCCTTGGGGATGGAAACACTGAAGCTTTCTTT; cdr3_aa: CASRSLGDGNTEAFF
j_call: TRBJ1-5; clone_size: many; d_call: TRBD1; v_call: TRBV6-2/TRBV6-3; cdr3_nt: TGTGCCAGCAGTCGGTCGGCAGGGGGGAATCAGCCCCAGCATTTT; cdr3_aa: CASSRSAGGNQPQHF
j_call: TRBJ2-5; clone_size: many; d_call: TRBD2; v_call: TRBV7-2; cdr3_nt: TGTGCCAGCAGCCGCCGGACTAGCGGCGCCCAAGAGACCCAGTACTTC; cdr3_aa: CASSRRTSGAQETQYF
j_call: TRBJ1-6; clone_size: many; d_call: .; v_call: TRBV28; cdr3_nt: TGTGCCAGCAGTTACAGTATACGGGGAGCATCACCCCTCCACTTT; cdr3_aa: CASSYSIRGASPLHF
j_call: TRBJ2-1; clone_size: many; d_call: .; v_call: TRBV10-3; cdr3_nt: TGTGCCATCAGTGAGTGGGTGTCGAGTAGCCGACACAAAAGGGATGAGCAGTTCTTC; cdr3_aa: CAISEWVSSSRHKRDEQFF
j_call: TRBJ2-2; clone_size: many; d_call: .; v_call: TRBV9; cdr3_nt: TGTGCCAGCACGGGGGACGGTGGGATTAACACCGGGGAGCTGTTTTTT; cdr3_aa: CASTGDGGINTGELFF
j_call: TRBJ2-7; clone_size: .; d_call: .; v_call: TRBV25-1; cdr3_nt: TGTGCCAGCACAAGAGACAGGAGCTACGAGCAGTACTTC; cdr3_aa: CASTRDRSYEQYF
j_call: TRBJ2-5; clone_size: many; d_call: .; v_call: TRBV18; cdr3_nt: TGTGCCAGCTCACCACCCAACCACATGCCCGGAGAGAGGTACTTC; cdr3_aa: CASSPPNHMPGERYF
j_call: TRBJ2-1; clone_size: .; d_call: TRBD2; v_call: TRBV6-5; cdr3_nt: TGTGCCAGCAGCTATACGGCTTTAGCGGGAGGGCCCCCCTACAATGAGCAGTTCTTC; cdr3_aa: CASSYTALAGGPPYNEQFF
j_call: TRBJ2-3; clone_size: .; d_call: .; v_call: TRBV19; cdr3_nt: TGTGCCAGTAGTATTGCTCACAGGAATTTACTCACAGATACGCAGTATTTT; cdr3_aa: CASSIAHRNLLTDTQYF
j_call: TRBJ1-6; clone_size: many; d_call: TRBD1; v_call: TRBV24-1; cdr3_nt: TGTGCCACTTCAGGGGACAGCCAGAATTCACCCCTCCACTTT; cdr3_aa: CATSGDSQNSPLHF
j_call: TRBJ1-1; clone_size: many; d_call: .; v_call: TRBV5-5; cdr3_nt: TGTGCCAGCAGCTTGGTTGGGTCGACTGAAGCTTTCTTT; cdr3_aa: CASSLVGSTEAFF
j_call: TRBJ2-7; clone_size: many; d_call: TRBD1; v_call: TRBV7-2; cdr3_nt: TGTGCCAGCAGCCCCCGGGACAGCCTCTACGAGCAGTACTTC; cdr3_aa: CASSPRDSLYEQYF
j_call: TRBJ2-5; clone_size: .; d_call: TRBD1; v_call: TRBV6-1; cdr3_nt: TGTGCCAGCAGGGAAGGGACAGGCGGAGAGACCCAGTACTTC; cdr3_aa: CASREGTGGETQYF
j_call: TRBJ1-6; clone_size: few; d_call: TRBD1; v_call: TRBV7-9; cdr3_nt: TGTGCCAGCAGCTCTCCGACAGGGAGGCCCTCCTATAATTCACCCCTCCACTTT; cdr3_aa: CASSSPTGRPSYNSPLHF
j_call: TRBJ1-5; clone_size: .; d_call: .; v_call: TRBV7-2; cdr3_nt: TGTGCCAGCAGCCCGAGGGGTGGGCGGAATCAGCCCCAGCATTTT; cdr3_aa: CASSPRGGRNQPQHF
j_call: TRBJ2-7; clone_size: many; d_call: .; v_call: TRBV12-3/TRBV12-4; cdr3_nt: TGTGCCAGCAGTTTAGGGTATCGAAGGGCCTACGAGCAGTACTTC; cdr3_aa: CASSLGYRRAYEQYF
j_call: TRBJ2-6; clone_size: .; d_call: .; v_call: TRBV20-1; cdr3_nt: TGCAGTGCTAGAGCCTCGGGGTCTGGGACCAACGTCCTGACTTTC; cdr3_aa: CSARASGSGTNVLTF
j_call: TRBJ2-7; clone_size: few; d_call: TRBD2; v_call: TRBV6-1; cdr3_nt: TGTGCCAGCAGTTATCTGGGAAGCGGGGTGCAGTACTTC; cdr3_aa: CASSYLGSGVQYF
j_call: TRBJ1-5; clone_size: .; d_call: .; v_call: TRBV6-5; cdr3_nt: TGTGCCAGCAGTTACTCGGGCCCGGCCGGTATGGGGGTACGACAGCCCCAGCATTTT; cdr3_aa: CASSYSGPAGMGVRQPQHF
j_call: TRBJ1-1; clone_size: few; d_call: .; v_call: TRBV25-1; cdr3_nt: TGTGCCAGCAGGAGTGGGGAGGTCACTGAAGCTTTCTTT; cdr3_aa: CASRSGEVTEAFF
j_call: TRBJ2-5; clone_size: .; d_call: TRBD2; v_call: TRBV10-3; cdr3_nt: TGTGCCATCAGTGAAGGGCTAGCGGGAGGGGAGACCCAGTACTTC; cdr3_aa: CAISEGLAGGETQYF
j_call: TRBJ2-7; clone_size: .; d_call: TRBD2; v_call: TRBV19; cdr3_nt: TGTGCCAGTAGTGCGACTAGCTCTTCCTACGAGCAGTACTTC; cdr3_aa: CASSATSSSYEQYF
j_call: TRBJ1-2; clone_size: many; d_call: TRBD1; v_call: TRBV5-1; cdr3_nt: TGCGCCAGCAGCCAGGACGACAGGGGGAGCTACACCTTC; cdr3_aa: CASSQDDRGSYTF
j_call: TRBJ2-7; clone_size: .; d_call: .; v_call: TRBV4-2; cdr3_nt: TGTGCCAGCAGCCAATCTGCAGCGGACTCCTACGAGCAGTACTTC; cdr3_aa: CASSQSAADSYEQYF
j_call: TRBJ2-7; clone_size: few; d_call: .; v_call: TRBV6-2/TRBV6-3; cdr3_nt: TGTGCCAGCAGTTACCCCGACTTCTCCTACGAGCAGTACTTC; cdr3_aa: CASSYPDFSYEQYF
j_call: TRBJ1-1; clone_size: many; d_call: .; v_call: TRBV6-1; cdr3_nt: TGTGCCAGCAGTGTTCGGGACAAGAACACTGAAGCTTTCTTT; cdr3_aa: CASSVRDKNTEAFF
j_call: TRBJ2-7; clone_size: few; d_call: TRBD2; v_call: TRBV28; cdr3_nt: TGTGCCAGCACCACACCGGCGGGAGTTTCGTACGAGCAGTACTTC; cdr3_aa: CASTTPAGVSYEQYF
j_call: TRBJ2-3; clone_size: .; d_call: TRBD1; v_call: TRBV19; cdr3_nt: TGTGCCAGTAGCCGAGACAGGGAGCGTCATACGCAGTATTTT; cdr3_aa: CASSRDRERHTQYF
j_call: TRBJ1-2; clone_size: .; d_call: TRBD1; v_call: TRBV24-1; cdr3_nt: TGTGCCACCAGTGACCCCCGACAGGGGGACTATGGCTACACCTTC; cdr3_aa: CATSDPRQGDYGYTF
j_call: TRBJ1-2; clone_size: many; d_call: .; v_call: TRBV5-4; cdr3_nt: TGTGCCAGCAGCTTCCCCGGCAGGGCCGAGCGGGGCTACACCTTC; cdr3_aa: CASSFPGRAERGYTF
j_call: TRBJ1-1; clone_size: many; d_call: .; v_call: TRBV12-5; cdr3_nt: TGTGCTAGTGCCCCGGGCGGCTCTGAAGCTTTCTTT; cdr3_aa: CASAPGGSEAFF
j_call: TRBJ2-7; clone_size: few; d_call: .; v_call: TRBV4-1; cdr3_nt: TGCGCCAGCAGCCAAGATTGGCACGAGGAGCAGTACTTC; cdr3_aa: CASSQDWHEEQYF
j_call: TRBJ2-7; clone_size: many; d_call: TRBD1; v_call: TRBV25-1; cdr3_nt: TGTGCCAGCAGTCAAGGGGGACAGGGGTCCTACGAGCAGTACTTC; cdr3_aa: CASSQGGQGSYEQYF
j_call: TRBJ2-2; clone_size: many; d_call: TRBD1; v_call: TRBV7-2; cdr3_nt: TGTGCCAGCAGCTTAGGGTGGGACAGAAGAAGGAACACCGGGGAGCTGTTTTTT; cdr3_aa: CASSLGWDRRRNTGELFF
j_call: TRBJ2-2; clone_size: many; d_call: TRBD2; v_call: TRBV4-2; cdr3_nt: TGTGCCAGCAGCCAAGACGAGGTCGGGAGCGGGACTAACACCGGGGAGCTGTTTTTT; cdr3_aa: CASSQDEVGSGTNTGELFF
j_call: TRBJ2-7; clone_size: many; d_call: .; v_call: TRBV2; cdr3_nt: TGTGCCAGCAGTGGGCAGGGTTGGTCCTACGAGCAGTACTTC; cdr3_aa: CASSGQGWSYEQYF
j_call: TRBJ1-1; clone_size: many; d_call: .; v_call: TRBV7-8; cdr3_nt: TGTGCCAGCAGCTTAAGAAGAACCGAAGCTTTCTTT; cdr3_aa: CASSLRRTEAFF
j_call: TRBJ2-7; clone_size: many; d_call: TRBD1; v_call: TRBV12-3/TRBV12-4; cdr3_nt: TGTGCCAGCAGTCGGACAGGCTTAGGCTCCTACGAGCAGTACTTC; cdr3_aa: CASSRTGLGSYEQYF
j_call: TRBJ2-1; clone_size: many; d_call: .; v_call: TRBV3-1; cdr3_nt: TGTGCCAGCAGCCAGGGAGTGGGTTTCTCCTACAATGAGCAGTTCTTC; cdr3_aa: CASSQGVGFSYNEQFF
j_call: TRBJ1-5; clone_size: .; d_call: TRBD1; v_call: TRBV10-3; cdr3_nt: TGTGCCATCAAAACAGGGGATCAGCCCCAGCATTTT; cdr3_aa: CAIKTGDQPQHF
j_call: TRBJ1-4; clone_size: many; d_call: TRBD1; v_call: TRBV10-3; cdr3_nt: TGTGCCACCGGGACAGGACCAACTAATGAAAAACTGTTTTTT; cdr3_aa: CATGTGPTNEKLFF
j_call: TRBJ2-1; clone_size: few; d_call: TRBD2; v_call: TRBV4-3; cdr3_nt: TGCGCCAGCAGCCAATGGGGACTAGCGGGAAATGAGCAGTTCTTC; cdr3_aa: CASSQWGLAGNEQFF
j_call: TRBJ1-5; clone_size: many; d_call: TRBD1; v_call: TRBV28; cdr3_nt: TGTGCCAGCAGTTTTCAAGCAGGGGGCGGCCAGCCCCAGCATTTT; cdr3_aa: CASSFQAGGGQPQHF
j_call: TRBJ2-7; clone_size: many; d_call: .; v_call: TRBV28; cdr3_nt: TGTGCCAGCAGACCTCTCGGGGAACAATACGAGCAGTACTTC; cdr3_aa: CASRPLGEQYEQYF
j_call: TRBJ1-4; clone_size: few; d_call: TRBD1; v_call: TRBV27; cdr3_nt: TGTGCCAGCAGTATCGGGACAGGGGTTTCGGAACTGTTTTTT; cdr3_aa: CASSIGTGVSELFF
j_call: TRBJ2-1; clone_size: .; d_call: TRBD2; v_call: TRBV28; cdr3_nt: TGTGCCAGCAGTTTAGGGACTAGCGGGAGGAGTTACAATGAGCAGTTCTTC; cdr3_aa: CASSLGTSGRSYNEQFF
j_call: TRBJ2-2; clone_size: few; d_call: TRBD2; v_call: TRBV4-3; cdr3_nt: TGCGCCAGCAGCCCAGCATTGCGGGAGAGCATCGGGGAGCTGTTTTTT; cdr3_aa: CASSPALRESIGELFF
j_call: TRBJ2-7; clone_size: many; d_call: .; v_call: TRBV7-9; cdr3_nt: TGTGCCAGCAGCGCCCTGCTATACGAGCAGTACTTC; cdr3_aa: CASSALLYEQYF
j_call: TRBJ2-7; clone_size: many; d_call: TRBD1; v_call: TRBV7-9; cdr3_nt: TGTGCCAGCAGCGCAGGGACAGGGGCCCGCCACGAGCAGTACTTC; cdr3_aa: CASSAGTGARHEQYF
j_call: TRBJ1-5; clone_size: .; d_call: .; v_call: TRBV12-3/TRBV12-4; cdr3_nt: TGTGCCAGCAGCCAACTATACGGGGGCAATCAGCCCCAGCATTTT; cdr3_aa: CASSQLYGGNQPQHF
j_call: TRBJ2-3; clone_size: .; d_call: TRBD2; v_call: TRBV6-2/TRBV6-3; cdr3_nt: TGTGCCAGCAGTGCCCCAGAGGTAGCGGGAGTCGCAGATACGCAGTATTTT; cdr3_aa: CASSAPEVAGVADTQYF
j_call: TRBJ2-2; clone_size: .; d_call: TRBD2; v_call: TRBV4-3; cdr3_nt: TGCGCCAGCAGCCAAGATCGCGGGAGGGCCCCCGGGGAGCTGTTTTTT; cdr3_aa: CASSQDRGRAPGELFF